The present TCR beta chain was sequenced within a study of blood T cell repertoires in COVID-19. Per the authors' pipeline: Counts of nucleated cells, estimated from reference gene primer amplification, were obtained. TCRdb's copy holds only in-frame clones and misses some; the assay was immunoSEQ multiplex PCR. The DNA was the basis for D and trimming; V, J and clone size are from that table. This table holds about 67,000 clones, around 85% found once. This CDR3 region has 15 residues. CDR1 is MNHEY, CDR2 SMNVEV, per germline (reference sequence). Unmatched junction bases numbered 6, after V lost 4 bases and J lost 3 bases.

V is TRBV27 and J is TRBJ2-1; 7 bases fit TRBD2. Source material: peripheral blood. This clonotype was obtained from a man between 50 and 59 years old with active COVID-19. CDR3 coding DNA: TGTGCCAGCAGTTCCGGACTAGAATACTACAATGAGCAGTTCTTC. This codes for CASSSGLEYYNEQFF.